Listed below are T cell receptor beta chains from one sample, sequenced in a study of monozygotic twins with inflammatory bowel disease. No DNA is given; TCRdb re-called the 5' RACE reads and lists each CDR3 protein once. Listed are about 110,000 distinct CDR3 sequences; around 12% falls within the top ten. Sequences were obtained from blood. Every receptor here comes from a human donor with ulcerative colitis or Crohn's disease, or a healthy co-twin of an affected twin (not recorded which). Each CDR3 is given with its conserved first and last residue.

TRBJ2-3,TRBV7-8,CASSPRTSTHTDTQYF
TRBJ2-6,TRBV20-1,CSAARDRWSGANVLTF
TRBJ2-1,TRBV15,CATSHRDRNYNEQFF
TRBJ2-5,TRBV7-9,CASSSTGVETQYF
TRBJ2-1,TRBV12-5,CASGLKLTPLTDEQFF
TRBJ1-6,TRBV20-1,CSARVQFNSPLHF
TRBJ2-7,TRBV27,CASSFGGRASYEQYF
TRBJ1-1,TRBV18,CASSPLEYRNTEAFF
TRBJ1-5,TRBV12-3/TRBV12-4,CATGGTGSSNQPQHF
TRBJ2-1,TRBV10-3,CAISDGSAQSWNEQFF
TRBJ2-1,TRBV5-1,CASTSRPPDNEQFF
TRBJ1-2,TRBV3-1,CASSQDVGIGYTF
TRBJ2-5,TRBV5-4,CASSAQRGGLPQETQYF
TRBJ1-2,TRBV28,CASSLGGVAYGGYTF
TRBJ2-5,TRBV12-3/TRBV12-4,CASTASGGQETQYF
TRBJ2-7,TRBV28,CASNRQGSSYEQYF
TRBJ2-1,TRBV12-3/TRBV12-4,CASIGPRRESEQFF
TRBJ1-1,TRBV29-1,CSVERTANTEAFF
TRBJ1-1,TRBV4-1,CASSQVQGDTEAFF
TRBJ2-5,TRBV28,CASSPPRGNQGTQYF
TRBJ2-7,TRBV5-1,CASSFQQDYEQYF
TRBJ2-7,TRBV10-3,CAISERRGSDEQYF
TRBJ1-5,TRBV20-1,CSARTGNTPQHF
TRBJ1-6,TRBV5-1,CASSETTSTGSPLHF
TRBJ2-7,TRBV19,CASSIGTRYEQYF
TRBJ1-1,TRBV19,CASSLLGQGNTEAFF
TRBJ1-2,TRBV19,CASIRTGSYGYTF
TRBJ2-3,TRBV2,CAGSSGRIADTQYF
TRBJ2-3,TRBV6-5,CASSYFASGSTDTQYF
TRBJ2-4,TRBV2,CASRRGMREPNIQYF
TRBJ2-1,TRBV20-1,CSARTGSSYNEQFF
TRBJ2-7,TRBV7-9,CASSVAGTASSYEQYF
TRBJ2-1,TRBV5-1,CASSRGLAGGPTYNEQFF
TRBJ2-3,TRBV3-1,CASSQTSSPTDTQYF
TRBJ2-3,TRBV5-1,CASSLGRTDTQYF
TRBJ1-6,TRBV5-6,CASSFTTEFSSYNSPLHF